This T cell receptor (beta chain) was identified during a study of shared T cell receptors in the human thymus. The CDR3 sequence is 20 residues long. With V trimmed by 0 bases and J by 0 bases, 11 bases remained unmatched. The V gene's germline CDR1 is SGHRS and CDR2 YFSETQ. Assay: immunoSEQ multiplex PCR; the TCRdb copy retains only in-frame clones and omits some. Altogether roughly 710,000 clones are present, roughly 85% being singletons, with the ten largest covering around 0.0094%. Only a few counts were recorded for this clone. These same records also appear under a second study, on human thymus T cells.

The TCR sequence derives from a girl in the first two years of life with a congenital heart defect. The source material was thymocytes. The rearrangement joins TRBV5-1 to TRBJ2-1, with TRBD2 matching over 11 bases. The CDR3 nucleotides are TGCGCCAGCAGCTTGGAACTGGGACTAGCGGCGGGCGGCTCCTACAATGAGCAGTTCTTC. Translation gives CASSLELGLAAGGSYNEQFF.